This T cell receptor beta chain comes out of a study of blood T cells in healthy people across ages. Then a second PCR, running about 6 to 11 cycles, was carried out with a sample-barcoded 5' primer and a J-beta primer mix. From the 5' RACE reads, TCRdb called clonotypes with MiXCR, one entry per CDR3 protein. The top ten clones hold more than 20% of a sample with 1.5 million to 2 million distinct CDR3 sequences, about two fifths of them seen once. This clonotype was found many times. V was clipped by 8 bases and J by 5 bases, with 9 bases between them. This CDR3 region has 11 residues. This chain connects TRBV12-3 or TRBV12-4 to TRBJ1-2, with TRBD1 as a possible D gene (6 bases). Sequencing was done on a sample of blood. The TCR originated in a human donor in good health. CDR3 in amino acids: CASGQYYGYTF. The CDR3 DNA reads TGTGCCAGCGGACAGTATTATGGCTACACCTTC.